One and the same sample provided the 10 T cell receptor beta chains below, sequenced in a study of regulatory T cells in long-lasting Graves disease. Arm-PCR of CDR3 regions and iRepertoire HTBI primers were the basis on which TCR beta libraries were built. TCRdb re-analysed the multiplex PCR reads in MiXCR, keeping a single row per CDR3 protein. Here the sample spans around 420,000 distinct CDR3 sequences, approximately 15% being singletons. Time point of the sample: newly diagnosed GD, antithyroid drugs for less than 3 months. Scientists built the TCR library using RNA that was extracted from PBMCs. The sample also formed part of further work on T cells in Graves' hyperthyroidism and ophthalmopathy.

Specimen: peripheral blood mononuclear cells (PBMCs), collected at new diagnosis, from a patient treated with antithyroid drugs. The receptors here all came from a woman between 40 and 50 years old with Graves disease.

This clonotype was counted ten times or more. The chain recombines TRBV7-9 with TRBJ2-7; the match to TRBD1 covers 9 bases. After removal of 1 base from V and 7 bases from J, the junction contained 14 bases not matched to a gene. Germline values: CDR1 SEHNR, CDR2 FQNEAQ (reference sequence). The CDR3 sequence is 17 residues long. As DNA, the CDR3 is TGTGCCAGCAGCTTAGGTTCGTTGGGACAGGGTTCGGATGAGCAGTACTTC. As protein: CASSLGSLGQGSDEQYF.

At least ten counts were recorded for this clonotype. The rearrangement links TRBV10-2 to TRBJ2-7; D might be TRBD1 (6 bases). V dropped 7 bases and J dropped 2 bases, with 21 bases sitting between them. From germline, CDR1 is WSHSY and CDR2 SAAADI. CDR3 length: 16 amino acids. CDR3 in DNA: TGCGCCAGCATCGCTGGATTGCAGGGGCCCGCCTACGAGCAGTACTTC. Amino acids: CASIAGLQGPAYEQYF.

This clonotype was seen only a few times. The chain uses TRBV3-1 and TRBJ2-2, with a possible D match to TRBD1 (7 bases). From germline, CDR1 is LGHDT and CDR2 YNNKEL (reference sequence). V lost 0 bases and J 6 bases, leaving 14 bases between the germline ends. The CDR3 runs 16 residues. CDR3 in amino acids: CASSQEETGTSGELFF. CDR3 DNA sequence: TGTGCCAGCAGCCAAGAGGAGACAGGGACTTCCGGGGAGCTGTTTTTT.

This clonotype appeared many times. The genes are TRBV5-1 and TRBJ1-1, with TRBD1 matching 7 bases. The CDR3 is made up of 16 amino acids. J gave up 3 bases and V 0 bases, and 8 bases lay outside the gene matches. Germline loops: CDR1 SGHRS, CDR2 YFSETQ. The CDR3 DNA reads TGCGCCAGCAGCTTGGCCGGGGCAGGGGGTTACACTGAAGCTTTCTTT. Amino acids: CASSLAGAGGYTEAFF.

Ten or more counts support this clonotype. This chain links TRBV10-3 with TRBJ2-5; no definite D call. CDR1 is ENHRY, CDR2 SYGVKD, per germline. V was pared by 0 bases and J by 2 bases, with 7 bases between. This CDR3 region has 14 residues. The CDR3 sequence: CAISESTNQETQYF. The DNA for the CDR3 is TGTGCCATCAGTGAGTCAACGAATCAAGAGACCCAGTACTTC.

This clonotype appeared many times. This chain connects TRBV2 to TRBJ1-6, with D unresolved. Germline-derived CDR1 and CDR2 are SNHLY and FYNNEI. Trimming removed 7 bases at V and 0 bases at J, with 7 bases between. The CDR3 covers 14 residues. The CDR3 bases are TGTGCCAGCATTCAGAACTCCTATAATTCACCCCTCCACTTT. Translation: CASIQNSYNSPLHF.

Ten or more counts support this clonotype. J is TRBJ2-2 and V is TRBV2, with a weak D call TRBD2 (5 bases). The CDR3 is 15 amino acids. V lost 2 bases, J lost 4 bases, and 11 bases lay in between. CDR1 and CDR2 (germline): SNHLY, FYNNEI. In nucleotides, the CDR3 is TGTGCCAGCAGTGAATCTCTAGCCACCACCGGGGAGCTGTTTTTT. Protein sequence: CASSESLATTGELFF.

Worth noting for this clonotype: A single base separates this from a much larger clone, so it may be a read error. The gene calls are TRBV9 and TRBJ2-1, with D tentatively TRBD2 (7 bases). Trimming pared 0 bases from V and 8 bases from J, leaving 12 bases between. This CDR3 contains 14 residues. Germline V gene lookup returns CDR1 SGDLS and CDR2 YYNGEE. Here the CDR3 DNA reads TGTGCCAGCAGCGTAGATTGGGGGGGCGATGAGCAGTTCTTC. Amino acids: CASSVDWGGDEQFF.

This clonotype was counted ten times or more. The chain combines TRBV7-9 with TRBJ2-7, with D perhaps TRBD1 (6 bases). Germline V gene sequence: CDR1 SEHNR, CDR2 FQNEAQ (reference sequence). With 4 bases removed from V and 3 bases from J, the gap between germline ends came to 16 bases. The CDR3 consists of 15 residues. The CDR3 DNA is TGTGCCAGCAGCTATTCGGACAGCCCCCACTACGAGCAGTACTTC. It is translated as CASSYSDSPHYEQYF. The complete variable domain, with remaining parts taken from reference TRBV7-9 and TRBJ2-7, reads DTGVSQNPRHKITKRGQNVTFRCDPISEHNRLYWYRQTLGQGPEFLTYFQNEAQLEKSRLLSDRFSAERPKGSFSTLEIQRTEQGDSAMYLCASSYSDSPHYEQYFGPGTRLTVT.

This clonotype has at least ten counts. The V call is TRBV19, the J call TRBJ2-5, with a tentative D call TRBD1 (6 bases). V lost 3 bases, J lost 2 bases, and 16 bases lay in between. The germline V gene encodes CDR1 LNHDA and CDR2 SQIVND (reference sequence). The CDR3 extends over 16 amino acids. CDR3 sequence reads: CASSIGGSPPQETQYF. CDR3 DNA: TGTGCCAGTAGTATTGGGGGCTCGCCACCGCAAGAGACCCAGTACTTC.